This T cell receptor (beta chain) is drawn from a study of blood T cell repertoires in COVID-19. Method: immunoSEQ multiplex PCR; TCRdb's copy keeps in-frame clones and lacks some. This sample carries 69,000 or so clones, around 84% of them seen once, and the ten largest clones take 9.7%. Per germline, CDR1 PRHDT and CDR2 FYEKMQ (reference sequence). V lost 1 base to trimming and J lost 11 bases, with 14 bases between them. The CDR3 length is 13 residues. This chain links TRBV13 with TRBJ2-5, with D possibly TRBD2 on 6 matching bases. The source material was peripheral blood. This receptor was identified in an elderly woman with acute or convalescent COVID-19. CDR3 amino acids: CASSLVGRTKQYF. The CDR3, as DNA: TGTGCCAGCAGCTTAGTAGGACGGACTAAACAGTACTTC.